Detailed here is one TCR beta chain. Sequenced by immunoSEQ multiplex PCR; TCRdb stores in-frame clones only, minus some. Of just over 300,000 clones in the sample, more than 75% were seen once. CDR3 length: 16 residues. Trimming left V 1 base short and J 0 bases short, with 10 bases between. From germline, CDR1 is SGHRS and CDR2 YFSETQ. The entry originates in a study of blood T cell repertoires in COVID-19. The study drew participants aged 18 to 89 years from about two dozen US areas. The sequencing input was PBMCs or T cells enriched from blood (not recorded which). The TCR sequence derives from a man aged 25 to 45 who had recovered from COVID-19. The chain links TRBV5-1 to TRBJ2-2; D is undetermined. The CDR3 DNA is TGCGCCAGCAGCTTGATAGTTTACCCGAACACCGGGGAGCTGTTTTTT. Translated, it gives CASSLIVYPNTGELFF.